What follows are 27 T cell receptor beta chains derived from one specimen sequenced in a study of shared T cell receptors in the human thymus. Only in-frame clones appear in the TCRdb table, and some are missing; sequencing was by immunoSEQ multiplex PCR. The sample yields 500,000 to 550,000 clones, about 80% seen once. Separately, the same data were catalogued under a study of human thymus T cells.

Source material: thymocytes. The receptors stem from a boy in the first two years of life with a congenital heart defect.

CDR3 DNA sequence: TGTGCCAGCAGTCCCCGGGGACGGCGGGATTTTTACAATGAGCAGTTCTTC. Its protein product is CASSPRGRRDFYNEQFF. The chain combines TRBV28 with TRBJ2-1; D may be TRBD2 (6 bases). The CDR3 totals 17 residues. Looked up from germline, CDR1 is MDHEN and CDR2 is SYDVKM. V lost 5 bases and J lost 4, with 21 bases in between. Full variable domain (outside the CDR3, taken from reference TRBV28 and TRBJ2-1): DVKVTQSSRYLVKRTGEKVFLECVQDMDHENMFWYRQDPGLGLRLIYFSYDVKMKEKGDIPEGYSVSREKKERFSLILESASTNQTSMYLCASSPRGRRDFYNEQFFGPGTRLTVL.

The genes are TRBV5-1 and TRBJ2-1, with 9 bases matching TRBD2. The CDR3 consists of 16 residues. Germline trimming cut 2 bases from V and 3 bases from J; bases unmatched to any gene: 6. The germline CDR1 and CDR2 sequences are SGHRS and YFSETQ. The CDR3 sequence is CASSLRLAEFYNEQFF. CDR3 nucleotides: TGCGCCAGCAGCTTACGACTAGCGGAATTCTACAATGAGCAGTTCTTC.

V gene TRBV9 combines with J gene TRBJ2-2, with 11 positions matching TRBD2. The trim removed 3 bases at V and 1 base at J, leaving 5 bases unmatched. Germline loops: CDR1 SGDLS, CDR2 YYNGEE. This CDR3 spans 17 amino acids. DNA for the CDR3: TGTGCCAGCAGCGAAACTAGCGGGAGAATGAACACCGGGGAGCTGTTTTTT. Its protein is CASSETSGRMNTGELFF. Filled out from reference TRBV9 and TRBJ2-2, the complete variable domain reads DSGVTQTPKHLITATGQRVTLRCSPRSGDLSVYWYQQSLDQGLQFLIQYYNGEERAKGNILERFSAQQFPDLHSELNLSSLELGDSALYFCASSETSGRMNTGELFFGEGSRLTVL.

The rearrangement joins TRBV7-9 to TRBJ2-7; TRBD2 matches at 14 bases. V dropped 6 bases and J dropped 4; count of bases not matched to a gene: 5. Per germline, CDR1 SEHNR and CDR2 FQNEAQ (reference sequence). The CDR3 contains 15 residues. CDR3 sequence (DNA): TGTGCCAGCAGAGAGACTAGCGGGAGGGAGTACGAGCAGTACTTC. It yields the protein CASRETSGREYEQYF.

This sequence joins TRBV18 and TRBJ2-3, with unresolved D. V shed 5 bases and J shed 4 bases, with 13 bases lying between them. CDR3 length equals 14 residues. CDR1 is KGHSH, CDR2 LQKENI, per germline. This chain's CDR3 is CASSDLWLADTQYF. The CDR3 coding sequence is TGTGCCAGCTCAGACTTGTGGCTGGCAGATACGCAGTATTTT.

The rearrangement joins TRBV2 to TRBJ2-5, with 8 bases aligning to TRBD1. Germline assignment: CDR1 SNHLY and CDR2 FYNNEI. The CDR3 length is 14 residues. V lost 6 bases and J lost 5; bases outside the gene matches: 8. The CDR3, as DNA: TGTGCCAGCAGGGCACTCAGGGGGCGGGAGACCCAGTACTTC. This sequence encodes CASRALRGRETQYF.

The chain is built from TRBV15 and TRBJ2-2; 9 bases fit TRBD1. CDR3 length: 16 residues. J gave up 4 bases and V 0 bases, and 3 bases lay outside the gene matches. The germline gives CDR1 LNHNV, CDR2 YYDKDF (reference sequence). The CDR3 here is CATSREGTGTTGELFF. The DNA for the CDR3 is TGTGCCACCAGCAGAGAGGGGACAGGGACCACCGGGGAGCTGTTTTTT.

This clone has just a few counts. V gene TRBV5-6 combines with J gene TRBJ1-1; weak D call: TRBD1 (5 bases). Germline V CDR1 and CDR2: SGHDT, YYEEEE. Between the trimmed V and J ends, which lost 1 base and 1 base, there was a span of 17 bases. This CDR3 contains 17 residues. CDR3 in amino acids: CASSLKGVGHGNTEAFF. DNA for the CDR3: TGTGCCAGCAGCTTGAAAGGGGTCGGCCACGGGAACACTGAAGCTTTCTTT. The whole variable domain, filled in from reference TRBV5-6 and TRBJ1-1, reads DAGVTQSPTHLIKTRGQQVTLRCSPKSGHDTVSWYQQALGQGPQFIFQYYEEEERQRGNFPDRFSGHQFPNYSSELNVNALLLGDSALYLCASSLKGVGHGNTEAFFGQGTRLTVV.

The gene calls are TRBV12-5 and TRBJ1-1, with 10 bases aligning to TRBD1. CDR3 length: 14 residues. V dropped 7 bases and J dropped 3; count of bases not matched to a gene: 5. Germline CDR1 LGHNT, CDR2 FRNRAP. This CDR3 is CASDLDRGDTEAFF. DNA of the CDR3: TGTGCTAGTGACCTGGACAGGGGGGACACTGAAGCTTTCTTT.

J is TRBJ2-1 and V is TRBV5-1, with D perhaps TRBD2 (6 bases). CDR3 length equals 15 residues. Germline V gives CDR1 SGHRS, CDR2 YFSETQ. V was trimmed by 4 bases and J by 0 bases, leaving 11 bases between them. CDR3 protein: CASSRGRSSYNEQFF. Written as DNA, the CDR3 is TGCGCCAGCAGCCGGGGGAGGAGCTCCTACAATGAGCAGTTCTTC.

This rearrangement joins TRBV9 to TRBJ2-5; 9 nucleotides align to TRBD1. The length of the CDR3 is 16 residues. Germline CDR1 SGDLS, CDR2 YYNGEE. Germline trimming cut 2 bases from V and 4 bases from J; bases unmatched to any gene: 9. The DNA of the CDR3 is TGTGCCAGCAGCGTGGGGACAGGGAAGTCCGTAGAGACCCAGTACTTC. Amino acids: CASSVGTGKSVETQYF.

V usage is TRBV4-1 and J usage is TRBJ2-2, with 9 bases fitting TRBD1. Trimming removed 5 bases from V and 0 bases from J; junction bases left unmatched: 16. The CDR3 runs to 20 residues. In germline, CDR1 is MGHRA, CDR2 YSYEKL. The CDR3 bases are TGCGCCAGCAGCGATATCCATTGGACAGGGGTTATAGCGAACACCGGGGAGCTGTTTTTT. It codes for CASSDIHWTGVIANTGELFF.

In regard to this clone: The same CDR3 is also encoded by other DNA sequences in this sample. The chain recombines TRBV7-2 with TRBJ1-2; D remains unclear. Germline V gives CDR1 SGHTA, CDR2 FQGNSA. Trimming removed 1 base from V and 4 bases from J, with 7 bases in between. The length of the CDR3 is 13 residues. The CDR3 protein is CASSLGRGYGYTF. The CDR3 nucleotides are TGTGCCAGCAGCTTAGGCCGGGGCTATGGCTACACCTTC.

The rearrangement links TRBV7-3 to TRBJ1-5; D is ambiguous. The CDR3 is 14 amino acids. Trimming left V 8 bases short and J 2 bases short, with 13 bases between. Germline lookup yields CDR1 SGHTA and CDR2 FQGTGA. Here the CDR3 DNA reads TGTGCCAGCCCTCTCCTTCCTGGCAATCAGCCCCAGCATTTT. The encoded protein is CASPLLPGNQPQHF.

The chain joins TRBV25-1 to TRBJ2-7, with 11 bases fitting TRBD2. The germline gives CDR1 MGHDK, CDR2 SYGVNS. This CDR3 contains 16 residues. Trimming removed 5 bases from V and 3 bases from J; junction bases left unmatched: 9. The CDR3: CASSSNTSGRLYEQYF. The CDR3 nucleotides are TGTGCCAGCAGTTCTAATACTAGCGGGAGACTCTACGAGCAGTACTTC.

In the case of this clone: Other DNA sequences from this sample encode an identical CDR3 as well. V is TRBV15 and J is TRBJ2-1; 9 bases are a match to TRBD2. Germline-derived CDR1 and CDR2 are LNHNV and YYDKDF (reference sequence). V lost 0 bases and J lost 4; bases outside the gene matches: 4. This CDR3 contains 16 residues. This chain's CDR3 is CATSRDKREVYNEQFF. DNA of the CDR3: TGTGCCACCAGCAGAGATAAGCGGGAGGTGTACAATGAGCAGTTCTTC.

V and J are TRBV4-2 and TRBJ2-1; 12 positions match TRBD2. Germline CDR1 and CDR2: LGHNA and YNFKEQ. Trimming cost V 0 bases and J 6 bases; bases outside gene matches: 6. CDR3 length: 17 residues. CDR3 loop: CASSQEFPSGRGNEQFF. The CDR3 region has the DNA TGTGCCAGCAGCCAAGAATTCCCTAGCGGGAGGGGCAATGAGCAGTTCTTC.

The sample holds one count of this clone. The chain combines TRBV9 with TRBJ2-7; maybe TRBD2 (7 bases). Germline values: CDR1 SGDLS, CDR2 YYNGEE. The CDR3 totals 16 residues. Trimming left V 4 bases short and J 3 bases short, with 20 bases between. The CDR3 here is CASSRGGGPPNYEQYF. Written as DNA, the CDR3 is TGTGCCAGCAGCCGAGGGGGGGGACCCCCCAACTACGAGCAGTACTTC. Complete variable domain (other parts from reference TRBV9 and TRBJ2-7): DSGVTQTPKHLITATGQRVTLRCSPRSGDLSVYWYQQSLDQGLQFLIQYYNGEERAKGNILERFSAQQFPDLHSELNLSSLELGDSALYFCASSRGGGPPNYEQYFGPGTRLTVT.

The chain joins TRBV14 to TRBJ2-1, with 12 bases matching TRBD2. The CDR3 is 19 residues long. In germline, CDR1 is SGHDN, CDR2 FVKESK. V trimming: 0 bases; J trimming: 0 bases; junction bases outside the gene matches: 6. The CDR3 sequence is CASSQDGLAGGSSYNEQFF. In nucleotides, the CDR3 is TGTGCCAGCAGCCAAGACGGGCTAGCGGGAGGGAGCTCCTACAATGAGCAGTTCTTC.

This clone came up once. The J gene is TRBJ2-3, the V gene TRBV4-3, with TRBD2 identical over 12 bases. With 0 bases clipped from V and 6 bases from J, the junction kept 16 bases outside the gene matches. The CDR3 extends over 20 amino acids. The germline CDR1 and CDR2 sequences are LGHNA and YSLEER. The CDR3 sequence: CASSQDLRTSGNPHLDTQYF. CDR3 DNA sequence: TGCGCCAGCAGCCAAGATCTTCGGACTAGCGGGAACCCCCACCTGGATACGCAGTATTTT.

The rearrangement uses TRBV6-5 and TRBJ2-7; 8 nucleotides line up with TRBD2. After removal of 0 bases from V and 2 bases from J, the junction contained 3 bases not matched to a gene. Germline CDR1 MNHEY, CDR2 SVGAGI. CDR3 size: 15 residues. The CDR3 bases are TGTGCCAGCAGTTACTCTGCGGGAGGAACCTACGAGCAGTACTTC. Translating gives CASSYSAGGTYEQYF.

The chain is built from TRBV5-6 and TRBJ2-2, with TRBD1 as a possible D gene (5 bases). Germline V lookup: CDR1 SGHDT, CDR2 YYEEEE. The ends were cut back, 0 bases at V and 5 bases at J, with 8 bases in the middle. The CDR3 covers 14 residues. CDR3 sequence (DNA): TGTGCCAGCAGCTTGGGAAGGGGTACCGGGGAGCTGTTTTTT. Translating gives CASSLGRGTGELFF.

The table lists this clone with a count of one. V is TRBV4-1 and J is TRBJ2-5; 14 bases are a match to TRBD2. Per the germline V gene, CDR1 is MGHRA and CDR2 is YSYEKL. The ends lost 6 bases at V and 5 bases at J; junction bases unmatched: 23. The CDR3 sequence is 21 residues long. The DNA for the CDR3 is TGCGCCAGCAGTCGGGACGGGGGGCCTTTTGGACTAGCGGGAGGCGGGGAGACCCAGTACTTC. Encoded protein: CASSRDGGPFGLAGGGETQYF.

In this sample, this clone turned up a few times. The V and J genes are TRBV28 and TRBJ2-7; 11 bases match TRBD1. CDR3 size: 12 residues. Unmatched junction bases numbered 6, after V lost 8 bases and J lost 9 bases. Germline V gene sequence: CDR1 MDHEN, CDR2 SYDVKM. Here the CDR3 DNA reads TGTGCCAGCGGGGGACAGGGGGGAGGGCAGTACTTC. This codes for CASGGQGGGQYF.

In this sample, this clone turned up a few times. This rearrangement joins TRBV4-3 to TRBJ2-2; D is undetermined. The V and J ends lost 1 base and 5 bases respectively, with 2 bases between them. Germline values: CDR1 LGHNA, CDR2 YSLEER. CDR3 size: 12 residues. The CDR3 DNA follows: TGCGCCAGCAGCCAAGCGACCGGGGAGCTGTTTTTT. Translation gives CASSQATGELFF.

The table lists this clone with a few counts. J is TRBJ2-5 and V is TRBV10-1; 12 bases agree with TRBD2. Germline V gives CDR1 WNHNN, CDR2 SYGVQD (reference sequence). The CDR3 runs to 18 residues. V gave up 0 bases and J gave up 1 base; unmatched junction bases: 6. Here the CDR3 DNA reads TGCGCCAGCAGTGAGTCGAGGGGACTAGCGGGCCCCCAAGAGACCCAGTACTTC. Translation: CASSESRGLAGPQETQYF.

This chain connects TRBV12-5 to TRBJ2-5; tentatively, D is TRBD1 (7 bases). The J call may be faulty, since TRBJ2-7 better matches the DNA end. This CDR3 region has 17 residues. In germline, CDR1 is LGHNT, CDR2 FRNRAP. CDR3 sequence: CASGLGTPTGEAYEQYF. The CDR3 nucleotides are TGTGCTAGTGGTTTGGGGACCCCAACAGGGGAGGCCTACGAGCAGTACTTC.